This entry lists 9 T cell receptor beta chains sequenced from one sample in a study of beta chain features in type 1 diabetes. The authors reverse transcribed all of the isolated RNA, so sequencing captured expressed TCRB transcripts. Produced via immunoSEQ multiplex PCR; TCRdb's table is partial and in-frame only. The table lists about 40,000 clones, around half of them singletons. The sequenced material came from central memory CD4+ T cells from blood. The receptors stem from a woman aged 18-30 years in good health.

The V gene is TRBV2, the J gene TRBJ2-1; possible D gene TRBD1, 6 bases. CDR3 length: 15 residues. The V end was cut by 6 bases, the J end by 0 bases, with 12 bases between. Germline-derived CDR1 and CDR2 are SNHLY and FYNNEI. The DNA of the CDR3 is TGTGCCAGCAGAAGGACAGAGAGCTCCTACAATGAGCAGTTCTTC. Translation gives CASRRTESSYNEQFF.

The chain carries TRBV11-2 and TRBJ1-2; 7 nucleotides agree with TRBD1. Germline V lookup: CDR1 SGHAT, CDR2 FQNNGV. This CDR3 comprises 12 residues. After removal of 5 bases from V and 7 bases from J, the junction contained 4 bases not matched to a gene. This chain's CDR3 is CASSVQGIGYTF. In DNA form, the CDR3 reads TGTGCCAGCAGCGTACAGGGGATTGGCTACACCTTC.

The chain carries TRBV30 and TRBJ2-1; TRBD1 matches 8 bases. The J segment lost 6 bases and the V segment lost 5 bases, leaving 9 bases of the junction unmatched. The CDR3 spans 14 residues. Germline CDR1 is GTSNPN and CDR2 is SVGIG (reference sequence). CDR3 sequence: CAWANCGQGNEQFF. CDR3 coding DNA: TGTGCCTGGGCGAATTGCGGACAGGGCAATGAGCAGTTCTTC.

J is TRBJ2-2 and V is TRBV5-1; D is unclear. The CDR3 length is 15 residues. V lost 1 base and J lost 5, with 12 bases in between. Germline assignment: CDR1 SGHRS and CDR2 YFSETQ. CDR3 sequence reads: CASSLLGYLTGELFF. The CDR3 coding sequence is TGCGCCAGCAGCTTGCTCGGGTACCTGACCGGGGAGCTGTTTTTT. Based on the CDR3 plus reference TRBV5-1 and TRBJ2-2, the full variable domain is KAGVTQTPRYLIKTRGQQVTLSCSPISGHRSVSWYQQTPGQGLQFLFEYFSETQRNKGNFPGRFSGRQFSNSRSEMNVSTLELGDSALYLCASSLLGYLTGELFFGEGSRLTVL.

The V and J genes are TRBV19 and TRBJ1-1, with D possibly TRBD1 on 5 matching bases. V was clipped by 4 bases and J by 6 bases, with 21 bases between them. Germline CDR1 and CDR2: LNHDA and SQIVND (reference sequence). This CDR3 spans 16 amino acids. The chain's CDR3 is CASSRSTSSGFSEAFF. CDR3 sequence (DNA): TGTGCCAGTAGTAGATCTACTTCCTCAGGGTTCTCTGAAGCTTTCTTT.

The CDR3 region has the DNA TGTGCCAGCAGTGGGGGACAGGGATACTACGAGCAGTACTTC. Translated: CASSGGQGYYEQYF. The rearrangement links TRBV2 to TRBJ2-7; 9 nucleotides line up with TRBD1. J gave up 3 bases and V 4 bases, and 4 bases lay outside the gene matches. The CDR3 covers 14 residues. Germline CDR1 SNHLY, CDR2 FYNNEI. Full variable domain (rest looked up from reference TRBV2 and TRBJ2-7): EPEVTQTPSHQVTQMGQEVILRCVPISNHLYFYWYRQILGQKVEFLVSFYNNEISEKSEIFDDQFSVERPDGSNFTLKIRSTKLEDSAMYFCASSGGQGYYEQYFGPGTRLTVT.

This clone occurred a few times. CDR3 region: CASWGTSGGPSDTQYF. The CDR3 region has the DNA TGTGCCAGCTGGGGGACTAGCGGAGGCCCGTCAGATACGCAGTATTTT. The rearrangement links TRBV10-3 to TRBJ2-3; 11 nucleotides match TRBD2. V lost 10 bases to trimming and J lost 4 bases; unmatched junction nucleotides: 13. This CDR3 region has 16 residues. CDR1 is ENHRY, CDR2 SYGVKD, per germline.

This clone has only a few counts. V gene TRBV5-8 combines with J gene TRBJ1-2; 7 bases align to TRBD1. The CDR3 totals 14 residues. Germline-derived CDR1 and CDR2 are SGHTS and YDEGEE. Trimming at V came to 4 bases and at J to 2 bases, leaving 5 bases not matched to a gene. The CDR3 is CASSAGQYNYGYTF. DNA for the CDR3: TGTGCCAGCAGCGCGGGACAGTACAACTATGGCTACACCTTC.

The table lists this clone with a few counts. V is TRBV19 and J is TRBJ2-1; perhaps TRBD2 as D (5 bases). Per the germline V gene, CDR1 is LNHDA and CDR2 is SQIVND (reference sequence). Trimming shortened V by 6 bases and J by 4 bases, and 13 bases separated the two germline ends. CDR3 size: 14 residues. The CDR3 protein is CASRVRGSYNEQFF. For the CDR3, the DNA is TGTGCCAGTAGGGTCCGGGGTTCGTACAATGAGCAGTTCTTC. Full variable domain (remainder filled in from reference TRBV19 and TRBJ2-1): DGGITQSPKYLFRKEGQNVTLSCEQNLNHDAMYWYRQDPGQGLRLIYYSQIVNDFQKGDIAEGYSVSREKKESFPLTVTSAQKNPTAFYLCASRVRGSYNEQFFGPGTRLTVL.